These 25 T cell receptor beta chains were all obtained from the same sample, sequenced in a study of beta chain features in type 1 diabetes. As every portion of the isolated RNA was reverse transcribed, the sequencing read expressed TCRB transcripts. Assay used: immunoSEQ multiplex PCR; TCRdb lists only in-frame clones, some missing. The sample includes 860,000 or so clones, roughly 15% seen only once; the top ten take around 0.02%. The sequenced sample was naive CD4+ T cells from blood. The source of these receptors is a young woman in good health.

The chain employs TRBV7-9 and TRBJ2-4; D is perhaps TRBD1 (5 bases). With 3 bases removed from V and 1 base from J, the gap between germline ends came to 16 bases. Germline assignment: CDR1 SEHNR and CDR2 FQNEAQ (reference sequence). This CDR3 comprises 17 residues. The CDR3 DNA follows: TGTGCCAGCAGCTTTGAGCCACAGGCAGCGGCCAAAAACATTCAGTACTTC. It is translated as CASSFEPQAAAKNIQYF.

This clone was counted a few times. The V gene is TRBV9, the J gene TRBJ2-1; 12 bases agree with TRBD2. The CDR3 consists of 18 residues. V lost 0 bases and J lost 5; bases outside the gene matches: 9. CDR1 is SGDLS and CDR2 is YYNGEE in the germline V gene. CDR3 DNA sequence: TGTGCCAGCAGCGTAGCCCCCCGACTAGCGGGAGAGAACAATGAGCAGTTCTTC. Protein: CASSVAPRLAGENNEQFF.

The V call is TRBV11-2, the J call TRBJ2-3, with D hard to call. Germline CDR1 is SGHAT and CDR2 is FQNNGV. This CDR3 has 14 residues. V dropped 2 bases and J dropped 6 bases, with 12 bases sitting between them. This CDR3 reads CASSLRRIGDTQYF. As DNA, the CDR3 is TGTGCCAGCAGCTTACGCAGAATTGGGGATACGCAGTATTTT.

Only a few counts were recorded for this clone. This sequence joins TRBV18 and TRBJ1-5; possibly TRBD1 for D (6 bases). Trimming took off 6 bases at V and 7 bases at J, with 25 bases between the two ends. This CDR3 is built from 17 residues. Germline-derived CDR1 and CDR2 are KGHSH and LQKENI. The CDR3 coding sequence is TGTGCCAGCTCCCCAACGGGGGGCAGGGTAGGCGGGCAGCCCCAGCATTTT. As protein: CASSPTGGRVGGQPQHF.

In this sample, this clone turned up a few times. Other nucleotide sequences in the sample specify the same CDR3. The chain's CDR3 is CASSPLPYEQYF. The CDR3 coding sequence is TGTGCCAGCTCACCACTCCCCTACGAGCAGTACTTC. The V call is TRBV18, the J call TRBJ2-7; no firm D call. Between the trimmed V and J ends, which lost 1 base and 2 bases, there was a span of 3 bases. CDR3 length: 12 residues. The germline V gene has CDR1 KGHSH and CDR2 LQKENI.

The chain is built from TRBV7-9 and TRBJ1-5, with D perhaps TRBD1 (5 bases). The CDR3 has 18 residues. Trimming removed 3 bases from V and 0 bases from J, with 18 bases in between. Germline V gives CDR1 SEHNR, CDR2 FQNEAQ (reference sequence). For the CDR3, the DNA is TGTGCCAGCAGCTTGGGGAAACCGACAGCATATAGCAATCAGCCCCAGCATTTT. This codes for CASSLGKPTAYSNQPQHF.

This clone was observed a handful of times. V gene TRBV6-5 combines with J gene TRBJ2-5; 7 nucleotides match TRBD1. The CDR3 is made up of 14 amino acids. CDR1 MNHEY and CDR2 SVGAGI come from the germline V gene. Trimming took 4 bases from V and 5 from J; bases not matched to a gene: 7. Written as DNA, the CDR3 is TGTGCCAGCAGTTCGGGACAGTCAATTGAGACCCAGTACTTC. Protein sequence: CASSSGQSIETQYF.

J is TRBJ2-3 and V is TRBV15, with 12 bases matching TRBD2. Germline lookup yields CDR1 LNHNV and CDR2 YYDKDF (reference sequence). The CDR3 totals 16 residues. J lost 4 bases, V lost 2 bases, and 4 bases had no gene match. The DNA for the CDR3 is TGTGCCACCAGCAGAAGACTAGCGGGAGCGGCAGATACGCAGTATTTT. Translation: CATSRRLAGAADTQYF.

This clone has more than one count but fewer than ten. The CDR3 loop reads CASRRGSVDHEQYF. CDR3 sequence (DNA): TGTGCCAGCAGAAGAGGTAGCGTCGACCACGAGCAGTACTTC. J is TRBJ2-7 and V is TRBV2; D is perhaps TRBD2 (5 bases). The length of the CDR3 is 14 residues. Trimming stripped 6 bases from V and 5 bases from J, with 17 bases between. The germline V gene encodes CDR1 SNHLY and CDR2 FYNNEI.

This clone was seen a handful of times. This chain joins TRBV28 and TRBJ2-1; D unclear. CDR1 and CDR2 from the germline V gene are MDHEN and SYDVKM. V was cut by 5 bases and J by 4 bases, with 12 bases left in between. The CDR3 loop spans 14 amino acids. The chain's CDR3 is CASSLLPSYNEQFF. The CDR3 DNA reads as TGTGCCAGCAGTCTCCTGCCCTCTTACAATGAGCAGTTCTTC. Using reference TRBV28 and TRBJ2-1 for the parts outside the CDR3, the full variable domain is DVKVTQSSRYLVKRTGEKVFLECVQDMDHENMFWYRQDPGLGLRLIYFSYDVKMKEKGDIPEGYSVSREKKERFSLILESASTNQTSMYLCASSLLPSYNEQFFGPGTRLTVL.

The CDR3: CASSLFGSSREQFF. CDR3 bases: TGTGCCAGCAGCTTATTCGGGAGCTCGAGAGAGCAGTTCTTC. The chain couples TRBV11-2 to TRBJ2-1; maybe TRBD2 (6 bases). The CDR3 length is 14 residues. Germline CDR1 reads SGHAT; CDR2 reads FQNNGV. The V end lost 2 bases, the J end lost 10 bases, and 15 bases lay between the germline ends.

This chain uses TRBV5-4 with TRBJ1-2; D is uncertain. With 2 bases removed from V and 2 bases from J, the gap between germline ends came to 10 bases. CDR1 and CDR2 from the germline V gene are SGHNT and YYREEE (reference sequence). The CDR3 extends over 14 amino acids. The CDR3 region has the DNA TGTGCCAGCAGCTTCGGTATTGGGAACTATGGCTACACCTTC. Its protein product is CASSFGIGNYGYTF.

The rearrangement joins TRBV18 to TRBJ1-2; weak D call: TRBD1 (6 bases). The length of the CDR3 is 14 residues. V was pared by 1 base and J by 4 bases, with 10 bases between. Germline V gene lookup returns CDR1 KGHSH and CDR2 LQKENI. The CDR3 protein is CASSPRQGGYGYTF. The CDR3 nucleotides are TGTGCCAGCTCACCACGTCAAGGGGGCTATGGCTACACCTTC.

This clone was detected only a few times. One end of the junction is discordant with germline, which a read error may explain. The chain uses TRBV28 and TRBJ1-5; D gene unclear. The CDR3 runs 12 residues. Per germline, CDR1 MDHEN and CDR2 SYDVKM. CDR3 residues: CASSIWAQPQHF. In nucleotides, the CDR3 is TGTGCCAGCAGTATATGGGCCCAGCCCCAGCATTTT.

This clone was seen more than once but under ten times. The genes are TRBV29-1 and TRBJ1-3, with D possibly being TRBD1 (5 bases). Trimming removed 4 bases from V and 1 base from J, with 11 bases in between. CDR3 length: 14 amino acids. CDR1 is SQVTM and CDR2 is ANQGSEA in the germline V gene. The CDR3 DNA is TGCAGCGTTGCCGGGGGTGCTTCTGGAAACACCATATATTTT. Protein sequence: CSVAGGASGNTIYF.

CDR3 bases: TGTGCCAGCAGCTCTTGGACAGACCAACCCTACGAGCAGTACTTC. It is translated as CASSSWTDQPYEQYF. This rearrangement joins TRBV7-8 to TRBJ2-7; the D gene is possibly TRBD1 (6 bases). The V end lost 4 bases, the J end lost 2 bases, and 15 bases lay between the germline ends. This CDR3 spans 15 amino acids. The germline V gene has CDR1 SGHVS and CDR2 FQNEAQ.

This rearrangement joins TRBV5-4 to TRBJ2-5, with D maybe TRBD1 (5 bases). The J call is in doubt because the DNA end fits TRBJ2-7 better. Germline CDR1 is SGHNT and CDR2 is YYREEE (reference sequence). This CDR3 has 15 residues. CDR3 nucleotides: TGTGCCAGCAGCTTAGCAGGGCCAGGCCTGGGCGAGCAGTACTTC. Its translation: CASSLAGPGLGEQYF.

CDR3 nucleotide sequence: TGTGCCAGCAGCTTGACATTGAGCACAGATACGCAGTATTTT. It codes for CASSLTLSTDTQYF. The chain joins TRBV11-2 to TRBJ2-3; D is uncertain. CDR3 length: 14 residues. Trimming pared 3 bases from V and 0 bases from J, leaving 7 bases between. CDR1 and CDR2 from the germline V gene are SGHAT and FQNNGV.

Comment on this clone: At one end, the junction sequence differs from germline, possibly due to a read error. The V gene is TRBV5-4, the J gene TRBJ2-7; D remains ambiguous. This CDR3 has 14 amino acids. Germline loops: CDR1 SGHNT, CDR2 YYREEE (reference sequence). The CDR3 DNA reads as TGCGCCAGCAGCCCCCGGTTCGGATCCGGTGCGCAGTACTTC. Protein sequence: CASSPRFGSGAQYF. Drawing the rest from reference TRBV5-4 and TRBJ2-7, the complete variable domain is ETGVTQSPTHLIKTRGQQVTLRCSSQSGHNTVSWYQQALGQGPQFIFQYYREEENGRGNFPPRFSGLQFPNYSSELNVNALELDDSALYLCASSPRFGSGAQYFGPGTRLTVT.

This clone was seen a few times. The chain is built from TRBV7-2 and TRBJ2-1, with 9 positions matching TRBD2. The germline V gene has CDR1 SGHTA and CDR2 FQGNSA. This CDR3 has 19 amino acids. With V trimmed by 4 bases and J by 0 bases, 13 bases remained unmatched. DNA for the CDR3: TGTGCCAGCAGCTATAGACTAGCGGCCACTCCGAGCTCCTACAATGAGCAGTTCTTC. Translation: CASSYRLAATPSSYNEQFF.

In this sample, this clone turned up a few times. The chain uses TRBV11-2 and TRBJ2-3, with 7 nucleotides matching TRBD1. Per the germline V gene, CDR1 is SGHAT and CDR2 is FQNNGV. The junction had 12 bases not matched to a gene; V was cut back by 4 bases and J by 5 bases. CDR3 size: 16 residues. The CDR3 protein is CASSSRGQALQDTQYF. The CDR3 DNA reads as TGTGCCAGCAGCTCACGAGGACAGGCCTTGCAAGATACGCAGTATTTT.

This clone was detected a few times. The J gene is TRBJ2-7, the V gene TRBV20-1; 10 bases agree with TRBD2. This CDR3 contains 11 residues. From germline, CDR1 is DFQATT and CDR2 SNEGSKA (reference sequence). In DNA form, the CDR3 reads TGCAGTGCCTTGGGACTAGCGCGGGAAAAGGTC. Its translation is CSALGLAREKV.

V gene TRBV5-4 combines with J gene TRBJ1-2, with D hard to call. The V and J ends lost 2 bases and 5 bases respectively, with 10 bases between them. The CDR3 spans 13 residues. Germline values: CDR1 SGHNT, CDR2 YYREEE (reference sequence). CDR3: CASSLIGDYGYTF. In DNA, the CDR3 is TGTGCCAGCAGCTTAATCGGGGATTATGGCTACACCTTC. The full variable domain, in which reference TRBV5-4 and TRBJ1-2 provide the parts outside the CDR3, is ETGVTQSPTHLIKTRGQQVTLRCSSQSGHNTVSWYQQALGQGPQFIFQYYREEENGRGNFPPRFSGLQFPNYSSELNVNALELDDSALYLCASSLIGDYGYTFGSGTRLTVV.

As concerns this clone: This same CDR3 is encoded by further DNA sequences in the sample. The chain is built from TRBV28 and TRBJ2-1; D not resolved. Germline V CDR1 and CDR2: MDHEN, SYDVKM. The CDR3 covers 11 residues. Trimming took 8 bases from V and 4 from J, leaving 6 bases between them. The CDR3 DNA sequence: TGTGCCAGCCGTACATACAATGAGCAGTTCTTC. Translating it yields CASRTYNEQFF. The variable domain in full, with the rest retrieved from reference TRBV28 and TRBJ2-1, is DVKVTQSSRYLVKRTGEKVFLECVQDMDHENMFWYRQDPGLGLRLIYFSYDVKMKEKGDIPEGYSVSREKKERFSLILESASTNQTSMYLCASRTYNEQFFGPGTRLTVL.

The chain carries TRBV6-6 and TRBJ2-5; 9 nucleotides line up with TRBD1. J was trimmed by 3 bases and V by 6 bases; bases with no gene match: 8. Germline-derived CDR1 and CDR2 are MNHNY and SVGAGI (reference sequence). This CDR3 is 15 amino acids long. CDR3: CASRLQGAGEETQYF. CDR3 coding DNA: TGTGCCAGCAGATTACAGGGGGCAGGGGAAGAGACCCAGTACTTC.